The rows below give T cell receptor beta chains drawn from one sample of a study of liver allograft versus peripheral blood T cells. From the reads, TCRdb called clonotypes with MiXCR, one entry per CDR3 protein. The data contain approximately 15,000 distinct CDR3 sequences, 20% to 25% of them seen just once; the ten biggest clones take up approximately 12%. All receptors derive from a human patient who had a liver transplant. Part of the T cell pool may stem from the graft donor. Both conserved end residues are trimmed from each CDR3. A D gene is named only where the DNA matches it firmly. Only part of the rows carry a size: once, few, many, or a class if the clone is expanded.

V	size	D	length	J	CDR3
TRBV7-9	many	TRBD1	13	TRBJ2-7	ASSLVRRGRYEQY
TRBV6-5	many	NA	12	TRBJ2-7	ASSYGARDYEQY
TRBV18	medium-sized	NA	11	TRBJ1-6	ASSPGGHSPLH
TRBV6-5	many	NA	12	TRBJ2-2	ASTLAANTGELF
TRBV7-9	few	NA	12	TRBJ2-7	ASSSKTGTYEQY
TRBV6-5	NA	NA	12	TRBJ1-2	ASSPIITNYGYT
TRBV6-5	many	TRBD2	16	TRBJ2-5	ASSYSGLAGAESETQY
TRBV6-1	few	NA	13	TRBJ1-3	ASSEARVTGNTIY
TRBV30	few	NA	12	TRBJ1-5	AWSAQMGNQPQH
TRBV5-4	NA	NA	13	TRBJ2-5	ASSLARRDGETQY
TRBV7-9	NA	NA	11	TRBJ1-1	ASSSQANTEAF
TRBV29-1	NA	NA	9	TRBJ2-5	SGGTGATQY
TRBV6-2/TRBV6-3	many	NA	11	TRBJ2-5	ASRRSGRETQY
TRBV27	NA	NA	15	TRBJ1-5	ASSVGIGGASGQPQH
TRBV27	NA	TRBD2	13	TRBJ2-3	ASMLSGITVDTQY
TRBV7-3	NA	TRBD1	13	TRBJ1-2	ASSLSGQGGYGYT
TRBV6-2/TRBV6-3	NA	NA	19	TRBJ2-5	ASSYRFDLWTVKMYQETQY
TRBV19	medium-sized	TRBD1	14	TRBJ1-4	ASSISTGGRNEKLF
TRBV7-2	many	TRBD1	11	TRBJ1-4	ASTDRVREKLF
TRBV19	medium-sized	TRBD1	14	TRBJ1-6	ATQGGAGSYNSPLH
TRBV20-1	few	NA	9	TRBJ2-3	SASLKDTQY
TRBV6-1	medium-sized	NA	12	TRBJ2-7	ASSGYRSSYEQY
TRBV28	few	TRBD1	13	TRBJ1-5	ASRSPTGGNQPQH
TRBV7-2	NA	NA	10	TRBJ1-1	ASSLGQVEAF
TRBV18	many	NA	10	TRBJ2-2	ASSPGTGELF
TRBV7-2	many	NA	11	TRBJ2-7	ASSPTRTYEQY
TRBV7-2	many	NA	11	TRBJ2-1	ASSPTQNGEQF
TRBV9	NA	NA	12	TRBJ1-1	ASSVEGGYTEAF
TRBV19	many	NA	15	TRBJ2-7	ASSIRVVGSGSYEQY
TRBV24-1	few	NA	13	TRBJ1-5	ATSDSRSSGQPQH
TRBV28	few	TRBD2	13	TRBJ2-2	ASSFGGTNTGELF
TRBV27	many	NA	10	TRBJ2-2	ASSQRGGELF
TRBV6-6	NA	NA	14	TRBJ2-2	ASSPQGRQLTGELF
TRBV6-1	medium-sized	NA	13	TRBJ2-1	ASSEVGFAEYEQF
TRBV20-1	NA	NA	12	TRBJ2-1	SARDSGYYNEQF
TRBV11-2	many	TRBD1	14	TRBJ2-2	ASSLRTGTVAGELF
TRBV15	NA	TRBD1	15	TRBJ1-2	ATSRGGWQGGSWGYT
TRBV18	medium-sized	NA	12	TRBJ2-2	ASSPDSNTGELF
TRBV6-5	few	NA	11	TRBJ2-7	ASSPPGGWEQY
TRBV6-1	many	NA	12	TRBJ1-1	ASSTHGTNTEAF
TRBV6-2/TRBV6-3	many	NA	11	TRBJ1-1	ASSVRRSVEAF
TRBV20-1	NA	NA	12	TRBJ1-2	SARVGSKRYGYT
TRBV13	few	NA	11	TRBJ2-1	ASSLQGRDEQF
TRBV6-5	medium-sized	NA	11	TRBJ2-5	ASSPSGTETQY
TRBV6-1	many	NA	12	TRBJ1-4	ASKRGLGNEKLF
TRBV5-4	NA	TRBD1	13	TRBJ2-2	ASSRQGQNTGELF
TRBV29-1	medium-sized	TRBD2	16	TRBJ2-5	SVGGGASGSSAAETQY
TRBV15	many	TRBD1	10	TRBJ1-1	ATSPDRVGAF